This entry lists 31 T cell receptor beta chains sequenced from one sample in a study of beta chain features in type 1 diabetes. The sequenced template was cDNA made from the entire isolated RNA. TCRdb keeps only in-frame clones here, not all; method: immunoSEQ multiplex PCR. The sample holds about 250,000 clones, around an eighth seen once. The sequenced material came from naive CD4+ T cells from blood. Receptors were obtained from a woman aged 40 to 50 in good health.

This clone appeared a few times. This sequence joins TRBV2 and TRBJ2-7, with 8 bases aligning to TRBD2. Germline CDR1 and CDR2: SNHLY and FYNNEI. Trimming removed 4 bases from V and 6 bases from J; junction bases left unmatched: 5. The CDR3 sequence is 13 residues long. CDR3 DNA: TGTGCCAGCAGTGCGGTCGGGGGGGTCGAGCAGTACTTC. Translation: CASSAVGGVEQYF.

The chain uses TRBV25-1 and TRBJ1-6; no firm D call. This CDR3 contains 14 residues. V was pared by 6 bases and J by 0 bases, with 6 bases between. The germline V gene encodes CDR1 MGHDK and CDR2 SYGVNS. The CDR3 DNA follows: TGTGCCAGCAGACGGGGCTCCTATAATTCACCCCTCCACTTT. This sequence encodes CASRRGSYNSPLHF.

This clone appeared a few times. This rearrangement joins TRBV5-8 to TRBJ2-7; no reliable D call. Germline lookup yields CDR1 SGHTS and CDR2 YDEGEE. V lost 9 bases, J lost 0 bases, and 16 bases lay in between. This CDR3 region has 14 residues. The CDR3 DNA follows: TGTGCCACCATCACAGTGGGCAGCTCCTACGAGCAGTACTTC. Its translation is CATITVGSSYEQYF.

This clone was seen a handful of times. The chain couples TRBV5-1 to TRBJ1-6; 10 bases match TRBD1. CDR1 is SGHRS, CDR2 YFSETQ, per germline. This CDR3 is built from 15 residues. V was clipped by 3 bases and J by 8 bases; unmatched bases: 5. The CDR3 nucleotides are TGCGCCAGCAGCTCGACAGGGGGCTTTGATTCACCCCTCCACTTT. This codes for CASSSTGGFDSPLHF.

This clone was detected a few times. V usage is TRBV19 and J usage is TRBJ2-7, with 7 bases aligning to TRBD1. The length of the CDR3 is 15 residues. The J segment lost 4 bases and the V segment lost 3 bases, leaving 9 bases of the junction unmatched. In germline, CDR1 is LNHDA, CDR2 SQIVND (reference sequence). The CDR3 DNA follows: TGTGCCAGTAGTATGTCGCAGGGGGTCGGATACGAGCAGTACTTC. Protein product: CASSMSQGVGYEQYF.

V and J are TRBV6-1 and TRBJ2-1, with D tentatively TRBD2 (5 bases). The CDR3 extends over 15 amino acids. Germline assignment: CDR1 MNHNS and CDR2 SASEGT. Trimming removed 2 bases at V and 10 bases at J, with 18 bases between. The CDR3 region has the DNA TGTGCCAGCAGTGAACTAGCCGATTCGACTGTAGAGCAGTTCTTC. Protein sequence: CASSELADSTVEQFF.

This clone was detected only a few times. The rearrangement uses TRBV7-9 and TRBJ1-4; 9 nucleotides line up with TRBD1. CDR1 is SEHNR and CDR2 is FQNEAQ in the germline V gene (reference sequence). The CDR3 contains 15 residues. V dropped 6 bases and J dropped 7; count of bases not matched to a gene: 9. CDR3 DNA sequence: TGTGCCAGCAGGGATACAGGGGGCGCCGGTGAAAAACTGTTTTTT. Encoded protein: CASRDTGGAGEKLFF.

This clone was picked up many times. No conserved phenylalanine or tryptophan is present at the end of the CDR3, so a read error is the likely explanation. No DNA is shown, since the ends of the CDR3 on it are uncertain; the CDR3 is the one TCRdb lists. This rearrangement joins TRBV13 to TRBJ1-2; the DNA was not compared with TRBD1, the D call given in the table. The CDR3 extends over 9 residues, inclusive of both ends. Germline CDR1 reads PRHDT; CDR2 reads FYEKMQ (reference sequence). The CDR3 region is CASAFGPLG.

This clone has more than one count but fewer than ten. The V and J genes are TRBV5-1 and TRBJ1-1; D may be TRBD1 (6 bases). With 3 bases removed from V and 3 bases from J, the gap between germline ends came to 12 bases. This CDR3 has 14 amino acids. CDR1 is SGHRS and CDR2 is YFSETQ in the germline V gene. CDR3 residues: CASSWGGRDTEAFF. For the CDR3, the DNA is TGCGCCAGCAGCTGGGGGGGGCGAGACACTGAAGCTTTCTTT.

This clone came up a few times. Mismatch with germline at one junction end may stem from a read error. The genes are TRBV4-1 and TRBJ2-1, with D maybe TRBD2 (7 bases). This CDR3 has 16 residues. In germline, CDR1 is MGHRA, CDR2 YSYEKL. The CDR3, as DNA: TGTGCCAGCAGCCAACTCTCGCGGGGGCACCTCAATGAGCAGTTCTTC. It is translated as CASSQLSRGHLNEQFF.

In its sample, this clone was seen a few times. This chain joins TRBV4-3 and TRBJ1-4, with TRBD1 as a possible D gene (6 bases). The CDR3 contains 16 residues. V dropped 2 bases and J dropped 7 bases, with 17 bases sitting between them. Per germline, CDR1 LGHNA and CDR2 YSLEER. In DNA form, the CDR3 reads TGCGCCAGCAGCCAAAGGGGGACACGCGGCGGTGAAAAACTGTTTTTT. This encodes CASSQRGTRGGEKLFF.

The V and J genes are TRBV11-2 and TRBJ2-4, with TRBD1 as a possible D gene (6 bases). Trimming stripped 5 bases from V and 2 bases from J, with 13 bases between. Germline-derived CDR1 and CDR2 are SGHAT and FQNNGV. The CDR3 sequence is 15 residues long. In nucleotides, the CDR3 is TGTGCCAGCAGCCAACAGGGTTTGTCCAAAAACATTCAGTACTTC. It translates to CASSQQGLSKNIQYF.

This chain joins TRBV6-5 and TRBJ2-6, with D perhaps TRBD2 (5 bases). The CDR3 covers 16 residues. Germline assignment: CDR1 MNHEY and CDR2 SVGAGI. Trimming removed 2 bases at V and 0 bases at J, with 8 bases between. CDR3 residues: CASSYIRGSGANVLTF. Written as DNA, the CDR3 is TGTGCCAGCAGTTACATCCGGGGCTCTGGGGCCAACGTCCTGACTTTC.

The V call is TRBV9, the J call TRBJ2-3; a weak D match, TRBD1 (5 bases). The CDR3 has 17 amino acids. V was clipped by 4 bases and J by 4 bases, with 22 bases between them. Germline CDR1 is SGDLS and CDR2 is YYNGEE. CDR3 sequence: CASSPISGIRRADTQYF. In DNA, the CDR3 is TGTGCCAGCAGCCCCATTTCAGGGATCCGTCGGGCAGATACGCAGTATTTT.

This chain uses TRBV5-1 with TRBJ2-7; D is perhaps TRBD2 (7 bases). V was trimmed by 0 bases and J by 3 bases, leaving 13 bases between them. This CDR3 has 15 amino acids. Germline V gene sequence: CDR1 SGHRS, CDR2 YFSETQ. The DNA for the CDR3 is TGCGCCAGCAGCTTGGTTGCCGGGGGGCGCTACGAGCAGTACTTC. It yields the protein CASSLVAGGRYEQYF.

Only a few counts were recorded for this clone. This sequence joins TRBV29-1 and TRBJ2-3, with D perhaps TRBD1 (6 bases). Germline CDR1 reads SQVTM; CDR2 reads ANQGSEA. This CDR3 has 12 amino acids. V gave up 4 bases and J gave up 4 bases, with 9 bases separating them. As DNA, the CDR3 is TGCAGCGTTGGACGGACAGCAGATACGCAGTATTTT. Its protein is CSVGRTADTQYF.

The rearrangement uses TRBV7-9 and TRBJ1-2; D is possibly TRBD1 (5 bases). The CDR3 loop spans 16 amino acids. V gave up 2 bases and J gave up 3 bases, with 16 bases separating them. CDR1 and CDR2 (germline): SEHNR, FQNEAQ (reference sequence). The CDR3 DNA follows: TGTGCCAGCAGCTTACCCCCAGAATTAGGGGACTATGGCTACACCTTC. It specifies CASSLPPELGDYGYTF.

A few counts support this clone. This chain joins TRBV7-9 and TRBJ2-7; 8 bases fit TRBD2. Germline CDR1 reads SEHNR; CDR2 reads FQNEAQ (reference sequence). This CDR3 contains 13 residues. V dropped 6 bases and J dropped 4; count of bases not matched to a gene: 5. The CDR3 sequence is CASRAGGRYEQYF. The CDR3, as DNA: TGTGCCAGCAGGGCCGGCGGGAGGTACGAGCAGTACTTC.

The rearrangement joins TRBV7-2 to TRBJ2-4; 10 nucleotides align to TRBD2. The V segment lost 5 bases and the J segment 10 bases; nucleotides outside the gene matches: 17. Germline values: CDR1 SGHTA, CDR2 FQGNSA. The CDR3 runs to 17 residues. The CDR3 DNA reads TGTGCCAGCAGCAACGGGGCCGGGACTAGCGTAACCAAGATTCAGTACTTC. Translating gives CASSNGAGTSVTKIQYF.

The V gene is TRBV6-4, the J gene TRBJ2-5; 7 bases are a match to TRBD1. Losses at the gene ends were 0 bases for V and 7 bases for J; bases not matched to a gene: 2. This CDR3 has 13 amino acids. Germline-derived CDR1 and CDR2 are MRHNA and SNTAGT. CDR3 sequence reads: CASSDSAGGTQYF. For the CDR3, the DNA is TGTGCCAGCAGTGACTCCGCAGGGGGGACCCAGTACTTC.

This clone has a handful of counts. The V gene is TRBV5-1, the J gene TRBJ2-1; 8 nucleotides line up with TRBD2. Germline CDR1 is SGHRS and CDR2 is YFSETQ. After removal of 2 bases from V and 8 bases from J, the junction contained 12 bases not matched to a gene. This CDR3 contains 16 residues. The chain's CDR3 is CASSLEVGTRGDEQFF. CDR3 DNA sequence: TGCGCCAGCAGCTTAGAGGTCGGGACTAGGGGGGATGAGCAGTTCTTC.

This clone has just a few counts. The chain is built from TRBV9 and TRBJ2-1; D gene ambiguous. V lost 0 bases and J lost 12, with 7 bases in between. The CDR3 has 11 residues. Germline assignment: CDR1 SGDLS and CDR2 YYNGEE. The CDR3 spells CASSVGSWQFF. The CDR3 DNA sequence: TGTGCCAGCAGCGTAGGTAGTTGGCAGTTCTTC.

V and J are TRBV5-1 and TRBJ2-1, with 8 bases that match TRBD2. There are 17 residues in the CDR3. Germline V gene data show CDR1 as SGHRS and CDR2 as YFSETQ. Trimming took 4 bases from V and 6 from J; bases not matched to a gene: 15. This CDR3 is CASSVDPGGVFFNEQFF. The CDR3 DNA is TGCGCCAGCAGCGTCGATCCCGGGGGGGTTTTTTTCAATGAGCAGTTCTTC.

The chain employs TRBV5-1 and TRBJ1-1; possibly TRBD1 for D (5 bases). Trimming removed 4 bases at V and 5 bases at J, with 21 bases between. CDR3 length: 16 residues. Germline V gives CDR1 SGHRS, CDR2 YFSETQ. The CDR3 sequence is CASSKDSPGYFTEAFF. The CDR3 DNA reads TGCGCCAGCAGCAAAGACTCGCCAGGGTATTTTACTGAAGCTTTCTTT.

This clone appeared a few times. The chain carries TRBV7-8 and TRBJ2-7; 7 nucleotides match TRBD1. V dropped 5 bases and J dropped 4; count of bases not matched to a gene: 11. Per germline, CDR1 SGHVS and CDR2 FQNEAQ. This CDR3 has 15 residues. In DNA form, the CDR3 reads TGTGCCAGCAGCCCCCCAGGGGGATTGATGTACGAGCAGTACTTC. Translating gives CASSPPGGLMYEQYF.

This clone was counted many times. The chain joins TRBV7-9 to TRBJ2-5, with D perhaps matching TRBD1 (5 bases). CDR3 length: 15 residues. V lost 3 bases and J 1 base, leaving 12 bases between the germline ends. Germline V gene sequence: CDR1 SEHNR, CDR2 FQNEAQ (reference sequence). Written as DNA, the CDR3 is TGTGCCAGCAGCTTGGGCAGGGTACCCCAAGAGACCCAGTACTTC. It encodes CASSLGRVPQETQYF. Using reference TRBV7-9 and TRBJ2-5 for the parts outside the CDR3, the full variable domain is DTGVSQNPRHKITKRGQNVTFRCDPISEHNRLYWYRQTLGQGPEFLTYFQNEAQLEKSRLLSDRFSAERPKGSFSTLEIQRTEQGDSAMYLCASSLGRVPQETQYFGPGTRLLVL.

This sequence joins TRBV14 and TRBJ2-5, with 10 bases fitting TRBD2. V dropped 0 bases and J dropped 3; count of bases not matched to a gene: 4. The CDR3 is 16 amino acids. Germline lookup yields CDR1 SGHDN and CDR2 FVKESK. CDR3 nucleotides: TGTGCCAGCAGCCAAGATTTTGGGACTAGCGAAGAGACCCAGTACTTC. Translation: CASSQDFGTSEETQYF. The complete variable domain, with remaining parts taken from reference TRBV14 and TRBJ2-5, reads EAGVTQFPSHSVIEKGQTVTLRCDPISGHDNLYWYRRVMGKEIKFLLHFVKESKQDESGMPNNRFLAERTGGTYSTLKVQPAELEDSGVYFCASSQDFGTSEETQYFGPGTRLLVL.

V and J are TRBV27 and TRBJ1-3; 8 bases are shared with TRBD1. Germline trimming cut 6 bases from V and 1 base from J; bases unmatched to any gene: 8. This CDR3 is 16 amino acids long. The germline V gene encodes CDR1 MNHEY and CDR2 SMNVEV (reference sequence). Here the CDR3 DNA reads TGTGCCAGCAGCCGCAACAGGGGGTCTTCTGGAAACACCATATATTTT. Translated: CASSRNRGSSGNTIYF.

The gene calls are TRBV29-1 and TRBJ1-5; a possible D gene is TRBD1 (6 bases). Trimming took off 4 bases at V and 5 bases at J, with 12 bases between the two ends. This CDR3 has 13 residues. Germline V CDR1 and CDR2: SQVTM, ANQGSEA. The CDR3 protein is CSVVGRGYQPQHF. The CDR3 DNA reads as TGCAGCGTTGTAGGGAGGGGGTATCAGCCCCAGCATTTT. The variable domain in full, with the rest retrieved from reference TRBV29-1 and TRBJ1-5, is SAVISQKPSRDICQRGTSLTIQCQVDSQVTMMFWYRQQPGQSLTLIATANQGSEATYESGFVIDKFPISRPNLTFSTLTVSNMSPEDSSIYLCSVVGRGYQPQHFGDGTRLSIL.

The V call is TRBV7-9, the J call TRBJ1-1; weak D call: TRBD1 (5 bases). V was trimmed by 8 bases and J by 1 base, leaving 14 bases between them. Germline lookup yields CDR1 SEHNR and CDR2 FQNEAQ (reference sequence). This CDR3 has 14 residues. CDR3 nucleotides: TGTGCCAGCGCCGTAGGGGTAGGGAACACTGAAGCTTTCTTT. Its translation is CASAVGVGNTEAFF.

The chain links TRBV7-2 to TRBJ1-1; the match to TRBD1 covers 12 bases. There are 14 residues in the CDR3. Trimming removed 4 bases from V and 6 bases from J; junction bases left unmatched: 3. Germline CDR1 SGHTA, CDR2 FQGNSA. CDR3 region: CASSSGQGAPEAFF. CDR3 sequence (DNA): TGTGCCAGCAGCTCGGGACAGGGGGCCCCTGAAGCTTTCTTT.